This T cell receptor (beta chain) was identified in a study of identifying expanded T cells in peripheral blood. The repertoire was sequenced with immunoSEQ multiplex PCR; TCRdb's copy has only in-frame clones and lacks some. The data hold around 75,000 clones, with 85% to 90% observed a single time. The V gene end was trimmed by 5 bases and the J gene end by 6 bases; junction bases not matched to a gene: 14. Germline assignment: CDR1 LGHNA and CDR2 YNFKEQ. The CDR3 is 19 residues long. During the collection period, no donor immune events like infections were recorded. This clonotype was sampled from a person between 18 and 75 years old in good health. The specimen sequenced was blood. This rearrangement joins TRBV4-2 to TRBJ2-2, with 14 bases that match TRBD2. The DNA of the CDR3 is TGTGCCAGCAGCTCGGGACTAGCGGGAGACCTAGGTAGCGCCGGGGAGCTGTTTTTT. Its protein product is CASSSGLAGDLGSAGELFF.